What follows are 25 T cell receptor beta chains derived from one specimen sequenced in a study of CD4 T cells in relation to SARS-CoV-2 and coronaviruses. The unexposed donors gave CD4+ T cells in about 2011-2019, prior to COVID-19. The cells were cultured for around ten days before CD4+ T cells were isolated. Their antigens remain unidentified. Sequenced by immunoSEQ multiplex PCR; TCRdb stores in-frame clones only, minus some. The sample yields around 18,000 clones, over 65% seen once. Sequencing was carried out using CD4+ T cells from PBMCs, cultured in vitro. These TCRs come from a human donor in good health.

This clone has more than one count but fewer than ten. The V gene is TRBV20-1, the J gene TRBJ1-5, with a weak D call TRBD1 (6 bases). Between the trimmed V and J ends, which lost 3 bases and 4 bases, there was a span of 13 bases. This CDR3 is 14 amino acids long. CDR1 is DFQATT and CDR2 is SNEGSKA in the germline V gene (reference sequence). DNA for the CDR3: TGCAGTGCTAGTCAAGGGCAGGGGAATCAGCCCCAGCATTTT. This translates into CSASQGQGNQPQHF.

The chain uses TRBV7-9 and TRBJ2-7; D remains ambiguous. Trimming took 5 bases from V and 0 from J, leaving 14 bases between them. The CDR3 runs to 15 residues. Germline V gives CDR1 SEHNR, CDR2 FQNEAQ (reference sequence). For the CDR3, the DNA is TGTGCCAGCAGCCACCCGGAACACCCCTCCTACGAGCAGTACTTC. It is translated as CASSHPEHPSYEQYF.

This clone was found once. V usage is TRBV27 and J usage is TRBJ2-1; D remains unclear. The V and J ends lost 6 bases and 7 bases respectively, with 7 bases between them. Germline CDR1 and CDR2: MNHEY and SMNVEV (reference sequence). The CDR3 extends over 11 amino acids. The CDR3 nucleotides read TGTGCCAGCAGACTGGGGAATGAGCAGTTCTTC. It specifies CASRLGNEQFF.

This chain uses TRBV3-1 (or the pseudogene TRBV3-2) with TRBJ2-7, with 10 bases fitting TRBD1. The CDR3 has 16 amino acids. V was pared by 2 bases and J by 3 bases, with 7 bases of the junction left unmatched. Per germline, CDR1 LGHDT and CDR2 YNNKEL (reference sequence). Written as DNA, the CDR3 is TGTGCCAGCAGCCAATCTCTTGGGACAGGGGACTACGAGCAGTACTTC. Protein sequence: CASSQSLGTGDYEQYF.

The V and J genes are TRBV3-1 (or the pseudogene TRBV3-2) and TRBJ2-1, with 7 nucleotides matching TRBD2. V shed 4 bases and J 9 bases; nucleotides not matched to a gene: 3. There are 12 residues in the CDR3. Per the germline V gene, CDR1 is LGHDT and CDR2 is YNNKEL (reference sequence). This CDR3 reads CASSRWEGEQFF. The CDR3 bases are TGTGCCAGCAGCCGTTGGGAGGGTGAGCAGTTCTTC.

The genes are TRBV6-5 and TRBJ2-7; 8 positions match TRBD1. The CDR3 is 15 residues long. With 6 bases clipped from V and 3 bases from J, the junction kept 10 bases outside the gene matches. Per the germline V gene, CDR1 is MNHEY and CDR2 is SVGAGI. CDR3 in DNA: TGTGCCAGCAGCTCCGACAGGGGAAAAAGCTACGAGCAGTACTTC. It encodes CASSSDRGKSYEQYF.

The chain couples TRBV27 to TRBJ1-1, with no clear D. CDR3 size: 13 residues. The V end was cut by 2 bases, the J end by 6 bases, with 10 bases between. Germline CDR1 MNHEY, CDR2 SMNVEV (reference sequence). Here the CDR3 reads CASSLLLGAEAFF. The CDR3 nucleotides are TGTGCCAGCAGTTTACTGTTGGGAGCTGAAGCTTTCTTT.

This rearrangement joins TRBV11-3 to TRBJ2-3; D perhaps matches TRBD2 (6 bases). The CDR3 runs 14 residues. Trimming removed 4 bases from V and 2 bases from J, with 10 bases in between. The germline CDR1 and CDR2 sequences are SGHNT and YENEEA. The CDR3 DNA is TGTGCCAGCAGCTATCGGGGGATCACAGATACGCAGTATTTT. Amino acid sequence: CASSYRGITDTQYF. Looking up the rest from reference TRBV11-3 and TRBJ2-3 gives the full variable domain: EAGVVQSPRYKIIEKKQPVAFWCNPISGHNTLYWYLQNLGQGPELLIRYENEEAVDDSQLPKDRFSAERLKGVDSTLKIQPAELGDSAVYLCASSYRGITDTQYFGPGTRLTVL.

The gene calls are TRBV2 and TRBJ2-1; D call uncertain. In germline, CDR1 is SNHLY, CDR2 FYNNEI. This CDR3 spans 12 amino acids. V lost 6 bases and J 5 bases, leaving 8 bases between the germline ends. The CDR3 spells CASSSLNNEQFF. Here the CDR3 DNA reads TGTGCCAGCAGCTCCTTGAACAATGAGCAGTTCTTC.

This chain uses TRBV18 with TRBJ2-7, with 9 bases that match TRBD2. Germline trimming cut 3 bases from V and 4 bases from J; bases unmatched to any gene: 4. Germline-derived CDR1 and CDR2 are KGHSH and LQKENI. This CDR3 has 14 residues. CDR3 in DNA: TGTGCCAGCTCACCGACTAGCGGACGGTACGAGCAGTACTTC. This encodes CASSPTSGRYEQYF.

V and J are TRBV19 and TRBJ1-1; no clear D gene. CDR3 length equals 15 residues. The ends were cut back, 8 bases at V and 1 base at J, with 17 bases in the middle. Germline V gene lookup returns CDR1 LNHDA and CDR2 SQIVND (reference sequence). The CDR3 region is CASFRSEGKNTEAFF. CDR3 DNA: TGTGCCAGTTTTAGGTCCGAGGGAAAGAACACTGAAGCTTTCTTT.

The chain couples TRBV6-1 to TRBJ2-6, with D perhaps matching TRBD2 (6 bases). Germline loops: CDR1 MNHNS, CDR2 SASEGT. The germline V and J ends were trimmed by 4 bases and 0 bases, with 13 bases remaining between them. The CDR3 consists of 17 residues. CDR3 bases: TGTGCCAGCAGTGGGGGGGATCCGAGCTCTGGGGCCAACGTCCTGACTTTC. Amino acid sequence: CASSGGDPSSGANVLTF.

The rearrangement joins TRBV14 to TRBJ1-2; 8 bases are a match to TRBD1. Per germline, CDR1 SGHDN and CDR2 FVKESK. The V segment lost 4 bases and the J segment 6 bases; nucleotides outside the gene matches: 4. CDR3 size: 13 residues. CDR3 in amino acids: CASSRTGLDGYTF. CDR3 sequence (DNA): TGTGCCAGCAGCCGGACAGGGTTAGATGGCTACACCTTC.

The CDR3 region has the DNA TGTGCCAGCAGTAGCGGGGCCGGCGAGACCCAGTACTTC. It codes for CASSSGAGETQYF. J is TRBJ2-5 and V is TRBV28, with 7 positions matching TRBD2. Germline CDR1 and CDR2: MDHEN and SYDVKM. V shed 5 bases, J shed 5 bases, and the junction held 5 bases outside the gene matches. The CDR3 loop spans 13 amino acids.

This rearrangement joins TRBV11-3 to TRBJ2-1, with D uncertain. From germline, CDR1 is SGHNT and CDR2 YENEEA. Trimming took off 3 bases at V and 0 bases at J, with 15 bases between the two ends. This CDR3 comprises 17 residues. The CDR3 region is CASSFLGSFSSYNEQFF. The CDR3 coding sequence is TGTGCCAGCAGCTTTTTGGGTAGCTTTAGCTCCTACAATGAGCAGTTCTTC.

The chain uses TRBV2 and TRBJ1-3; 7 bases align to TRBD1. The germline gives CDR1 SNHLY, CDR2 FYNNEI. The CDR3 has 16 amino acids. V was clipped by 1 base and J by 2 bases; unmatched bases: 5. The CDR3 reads CASSEVRQGTGNTIYF. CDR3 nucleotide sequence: TGTGCCAGCAGTGAAGTGAGACAGGGTACTGGAAACACCATATATTTT.

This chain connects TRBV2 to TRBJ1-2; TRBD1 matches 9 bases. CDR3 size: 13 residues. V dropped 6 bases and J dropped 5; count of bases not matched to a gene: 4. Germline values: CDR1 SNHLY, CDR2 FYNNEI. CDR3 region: CASSPGTGYGYTF. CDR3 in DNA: TGTGCCAGCAGCCCCGGGACAGGGTATGGCTACACCTTC.

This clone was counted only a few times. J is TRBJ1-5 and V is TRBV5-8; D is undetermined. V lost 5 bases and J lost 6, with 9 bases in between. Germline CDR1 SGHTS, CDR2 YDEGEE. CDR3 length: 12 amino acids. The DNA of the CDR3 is TGTGCCAGCAGTGGAGGCGGTCAGCCCCAGCATTTT. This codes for CASSGGGQPQHF.

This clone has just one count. The CDR3 bases are TGCGCCAGCAGCTTGGGAGGACAGGCAAGCCAAGAGACCCAGTACTTC. Its translation is CASSLGGQASQETQYF. This chain uses TRBV5-1 with TRBJ2-5, with 7 bases fitting TRBD1. V shed 0 bases and J 1 base; nucleotides not matched to a gene: 6. CDR3 length equals 16 residues. Germline loops: CDR1 SGHRS, CDR2 YFSETQ.

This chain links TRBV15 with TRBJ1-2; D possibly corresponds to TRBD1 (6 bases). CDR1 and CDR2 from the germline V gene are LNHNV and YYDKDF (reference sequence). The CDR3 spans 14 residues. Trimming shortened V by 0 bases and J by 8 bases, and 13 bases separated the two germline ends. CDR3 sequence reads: CATSRDSRGWGYTF. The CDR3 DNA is TGTGCCACCAGCAGAGACTCGAGGGGGTGGGGCTACACCTTC.

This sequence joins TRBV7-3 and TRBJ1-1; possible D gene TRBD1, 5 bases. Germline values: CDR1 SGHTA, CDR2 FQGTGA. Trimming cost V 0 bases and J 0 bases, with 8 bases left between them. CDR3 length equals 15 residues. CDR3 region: CASSLTGEMNTEAFF. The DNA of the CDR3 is TGTGCCAGCAGCTTAACAGGGGAAATGAACACTGAAGCTTTCTTT.

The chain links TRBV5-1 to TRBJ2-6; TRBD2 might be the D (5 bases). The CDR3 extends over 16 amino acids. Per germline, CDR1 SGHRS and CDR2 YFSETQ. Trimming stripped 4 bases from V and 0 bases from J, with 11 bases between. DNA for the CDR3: TGCGCCAGCAGCCTCGGACTCTCCTCTGGGGCCAACGTCCTGACTTTC. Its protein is CASSLGLSSGANVLTF.

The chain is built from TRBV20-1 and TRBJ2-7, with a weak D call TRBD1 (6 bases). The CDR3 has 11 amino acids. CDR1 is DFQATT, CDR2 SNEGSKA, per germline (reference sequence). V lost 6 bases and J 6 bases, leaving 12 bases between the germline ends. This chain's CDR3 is CSAYRVPEQYF. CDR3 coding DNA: TGCAGTGCGTACAGGGTACCCGAGCAGTACTTC.

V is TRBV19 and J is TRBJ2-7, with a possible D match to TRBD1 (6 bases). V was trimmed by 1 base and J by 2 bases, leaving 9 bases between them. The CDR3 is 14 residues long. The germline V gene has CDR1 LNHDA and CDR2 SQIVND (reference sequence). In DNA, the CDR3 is TGTGCCAGTAGTATAGTGCAGGGGCCCTACGAGCAGTACTTC. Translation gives CASSIVQGPYEQYF.

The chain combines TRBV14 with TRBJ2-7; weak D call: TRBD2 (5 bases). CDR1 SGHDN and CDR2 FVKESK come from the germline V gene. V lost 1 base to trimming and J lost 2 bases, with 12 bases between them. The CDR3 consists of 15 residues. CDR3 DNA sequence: TGTGCCAGCAGCCAAGTTGGCGGGCCCACCTACGAGCAGTACTTC. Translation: CASSQVGGPTYEQYF.